These 14 T cell receptor beta chains share one sample of origin, sequenced in a study of prognosis after radiotherapy for stage I lung cancer. From genomic DNA, two-round multiplex PCR was used to amplify TCR beta CDR3. Round one of PCR was performed, and it used primers specific to each TRBV and TRBJ gene. Using its own MiXCR run on the multiplex PCR reads, TCRdb lists one record per CDR3 protein. The profile shows about 34,000 distinct CDR3 sequences, approximately 36% of them singletons. This sample comprised PBMCs, obtained before or after stereotactic body radiation therapy (not recorded which). The receptors stem from a donor over 45 with non-small cell lung cancer.

This clonotype was found many times. V usage is TRBV4-1 and J usage is TRBJ2-5, with 9 nucleotides matching TRBD2. The ends lost 3 bases at V and 2 bases at J; junction bases unmatched: 16. Germline V gives CDR1 MGHRA, CDR2 YSYEKL. The length of the CDR3 is 19 residues. DNA for the CDR3: TGCGCCAGCAGCCAGGGGGTAGCGGGAGATTCGGTAACTCAAGAGACCCAGTACTTC. It is translated as CASSQGVAGDSVTQETQYF.

This clonotype was counted at least ten times. The CDR3 nucleotides read TGTGCCACCGAACCGGGACAGAACACCGGGGAGCTGTTTTTT. Translated, it gives CATEPGQNTGELFF. The V call is TRBV24-1, the J call TRBJ2-2, with D possibly being TRBD1 (6 bases). Germline V lookup: CDR1 KGHDR, CDR2 SFDVKD. The ends were cut back, 9 bases at V and 1 base at J, with 11 bases in the middle. CDR3 size: 14 residues.

The chain joins TRBV4-1 to TRBJ2-7; 9 bases align to TRBD1. The CDR3 is made up of 15 amino acids. The germline gives CDR1 MGHRA, CDR2 YSYEKL. V lost 3 bases, J lost 2 bases, and 5 bases stayed unmatched. The CDR3 here is CASSHPGQGTYEQYF. CDR3 nucleotides: TGCGCCAGCAGCCACCCGGGACAGGGAACCTACGAGCAGTACTTC.

For this clonotype: A read error may produce the germline difference seen at one junction end. This rearrangement joins TRBV20-1 to TRBJ2-5; 13 nucleotides agree with TRBD2. The CDR3 totals 15 residues. CDR1 is DFQATT and CDR2 is SNEGSKA in the germline V gene (reference sequence). The CDR3 reads CSARVATSGRETHYF. The CDR3 nucleotides read TGCAGTGCTAGAGTGGCTACTAGCGGGAGGGAGACCCATTACTTC.

This clonotype has ten or more counts. The V call is TRBV5-5, the J call TRBJ1-4, with D perhaps matching TRBD1 (6 bases). From germline, CDR1 is SGHKS and CDR2 YYEKEE (reference sequence). V was cut by 3 bases and J by 8 bases, with 17 bases left in between. This CDR3 region has 15 residues. CDR3 nucleotide sequence: TGTGCCAGCAGCTCGCTAGGGGGTGTGGAGGAAAAACTGTTTTTT. This codes for CASSSLGGVEEKLFF.

This clonotype was recorded many times. The rearrangement links TRBV7-2 to TRBJ1-2, with TRBD1 as a possible D gene (5 bases). Germline CDR1 and CDR2: SGHTA and FQGNSA. The CDR3 consists of 17 residues. V lost 0 bases, J lost 4 bases, and 18 bases lay in between. DNA for the CDR3: TGTGCCAGCAGCTTAGCCGGGGCAGGAACTACTGCCTATGGCTACACCTTC. Translating it yields CASSLAGAGTTAYGYTF.

The genes are TRBV27 and TRBJ2-7; tentatively, D is TRBD1 (5 bases). Germline V gene data show CDR1 as MNHEY and CDR2 as SMNVEV (reference sequence). There are 13 residues in the CDR3. Trimming removed 10 bases at V and 4 bases at J, with 17 bases between. This chain's CDR3 is CAISPDSVYEQYF. The CDR3 DNA sequence: TGTGCCATCAGCCCAGACAGCGTTTACGAGCAGTACTTC.

This clonotype was detected many times. V usage is TRBV6-1 and J usage is TRBJ2-7; D may be TRBD2 (6 bases). The CDR3 loop spans 14 amino acids. The germline V and J ends were trimmed by 5 bases and 1 base, with 12 bases remaining between them. CDR1 is MNHNS, CDR2 SASEGT, per germline. The CDR3: CASSTHSGSYEQYF. The CDR3 DNA follows: TGTGCCAGCAGTACACATAGCGGTTCCTACGAGCAGTACTTC.

This clonotype has a count of ten or more. This chain's CDR3 is CASSTRLADYNEQFF. The CDR3 DNA sequence: TGTGCCAGCAGCACACGACTAGCGGACTACAATGAGCAGTTCTTC. This sequence joins TRBV11-3 and TRBJ2-1, with TRBD2 matching over 9 bases. The V gene's germline CDR1 is SGHNT and CDR2 YENEEA. V lost 5 bases to trimming and J lost 3 bases; unmatched junction nucleotides: 5. The CDR3 loop spans 15 amino acids.

This clonotype appeared once. The junction shows a germline mismatch at one end, possibly a read error. J is TRBJ2-7 and V is TRBV10-2, with D maybe TRBD2 (5 bases). Germline CDR1 is WSHSY and CDR2 is SAAADI. There are 14 residues in the CDR3. The CDR3 loop reads CASSPERSSYDQYF. CDR3 DNA: TGCGCCAGCAGTCCGGAGCGGAGCTCCTACGATCAGTACTTC.

With respect to this clonotype: This may be a read error: a much more frequent sequence differs by one nucleotide. The chain is built from TRBV6-2 or TRBV6-3 and TRBJ1-1, with 7 bases matching TRBD1. The junction had 16 bases not matched to a gene; V was cut back by 5 bases and J by 4 bases. The CDR3 spans 17 residues. Per germline, CDR1 MNHEY and CDR2 SVGEGT. CDR3 sequence: CASSQRAHRGLLTEAFF. In nucleotides, the CDR3 is TGTGCCAGCAGTCAGAGAGCACACAGGGGTCTACTCACTGAAGCTTTCTTT.

This clonotype was recorded at least ten times. The V call is TRBV19, the J call TRBJ1-5; tentatively, D is TRBD1 (6 bases). V was cut by 6 bases and J by 9 bases, with 15 bases left in between. CDR3 length: 13 residues. CDR1 LNHDA and CDR2 SQIVND come from the germline V gene (reference sequence). The CDR3 here is CASSPGAGGPQHF. In DNA, the CDR3 is TGTGCCAGTAGCCCGGGGGCCGGGGGGCCCCAGCATTTT.

As regards this clonotype: One end of the junction fails to match germline, which may point to a read error. The chain combines TRBV5-1 with TRBJ1-5; D is ambiguous. Germline V CDR1 and CDR2: SGHRS, YFSETQ. This CDR3 contains 14 residues. The CDR3 loop is CASSFRGVDQPQHF. CDR3 nucleotide sequence: TGCGCCAGCAGCTTCCGGGGTGTGGATCAGCCCCAGCACTTT.

This clonotype was counted many times. The gene calls are TRBV7-8 and TRBJ1-5; perhaps TRBD1 as D (5 bases). The CDR3 runs to 16 residues. CDR1 and CDR2 from the germline V gene are SGHVS and FQNEAQ. Trimming left V 1 base short and J 4 bases short, with 14 bases between. In DNA, the CDR3 is TGTGCCAGCAGCTTAGACCGGGACCCCTGGAATCAGCCCCAGCATTTT. Amino acid sequence: CASSLDRDPWNQPQHF.